This is a list of T cell receptor beta chains from one sample in a study of blood T cell repertoires in COVID-19. Assay used: immunoSEQ multiplex PCR; TCRdb lists only in-frame clones, some missing. The table includes some 450,000 clones, roughly 88% detected once. Sequencing input: peripheral blood. Source of these receptors: a woman between 50 and 59 years old with COVID-19, enrolled during active disease. The CDR3 runs from the conserved cysteine through the conserved F or W. Each record gives: J gene, V gene, CDR3 protein.

TRBJ2-3	TRBV5-6	CASSSRGSGGRTDTQYF
TRBJ2-4	TRBV7-9	CATSGDRNIQYF
TRBJ1-3	TRBV30	CAWSVPGVINTIYF
TRBJ2-3	TRBV5-1	CASSFRLAESTDTQYF
TRBJ1-5	TRBV5-4	CASSLEGGQPQHF
TRBJ1-2	TRBV5-1	CASRDRAVYGYTF
TRBJ1-1	TRBV27	CASSRNLNTEAFF
TRBJ2-7	TRBV7-8	CASSMSQGHEQYF
TRBJ1-2	TRBV19	CASSIGTGLRGYTF
TRBJ2-7	TRBV6-5	CASSLAGSTYEQYF
TRBJ2-2	TRBV7-7	CASSRGQGTGELFF
TRBJ2-3	TRBV4-1	CASSQVRGADTQYF
TRBJ1-5	TRBV27	CASSLYGTLSNQPQHF
TRBJ2-7	TRBV24-1	CATSELTPQGYEQYF
TRBJ1-4	TRBV4-1	CASSQERLANEKLFF